This entry lists 30 T cell receptor beta chains sequenced from one sample in a study of OX40 agonist ivuxolimab in advanced cancers. Here immunoSEQ multiplex PCR was the method, and the copy in TCRdb shows in-frame clones only, minus some. The sample has 85,000 to 100,000 clones; roughly nine tenths are singletons. The specimen comprised CD4+ or CD8+ T cells sorted from blood, sampled in a trial of the OX40 agonist ivuxolimab. All receptors derive from an adult with an advanced solid tumor such as melanoma, head and neck, liver or kidney cancer.

The chain is built from TRBV18 and TRBJ1-1; D ambiguous. This CDR3 region has 15 residues. CDR1 KGHSH and CDR2 LQKENI come from the germline V gene. V dropped 3 bases and J dropped 0 bases, with 11 bases sitting between them. In nucleotides, the CDR3 is TGTGCCAGCTCACCGGCACAGACCATGAACACTGAAGCTTTCTTT. This encodes CASSPAQTMNTEAFF.

This clone has only a few counts. CDR3 loop: CASRGGGASSYEQYF. The DNA for the CDR3 is TGTGCCAGCAGGGGAGGGGGGGCGAGCTCCTACGAGCAGTACTTC. The J gene is TRBJ2-7, the V gene TRBV28; weak D call: TRBD2 (7 bases). Germline V CDR1 and CDR2: MDHEN, SYDVKM. CDR3 length: 15 amino acids. The V and J ends lost 6 bases and 0 bases respectively, with 15 bases between them.

The chain couples TRBV4-2 to TRBJ2-7; a possible D gene is TRBD1 (5 bases). The CDR3 loop spans 15 amino acids. Between the trimmed V and J ends, which lost 4 bases and 3 bases, there was a span of 16 bases. The V gene's germline CDR1 is LGHNA and CDR2 YNFKEQ. The CDR3 reads CASSPSVRENYEQYF. The CDR3 DNA is TGTGCCAGCAGCCCCTCAGTCAGGGAAAACTACGAGCAGTACTTC.

V is TRBV7-8 and J is TRBJ1-4; no firm D call. V lost 2 bases, J lost 7 bases, and 11 bases lay in between. The germline CDR1 and CDR2 sequences are SGHVS and FQNEAQ. CDR3 length: 14 residues. In DNA, the CDR3 is TGTGCCAGCAGCTTATCTTCACCGGGTGAAAAACTGTTTTTT. Protein product: CASSLSSPGEKLFF.

The V call is TRBV6-1, the J call TRBJ2-1; D may match TRBD1 or TRBD2 (5 bases each). V lost 4 bases and J lost 7, with 11 bases in between. This CDR3 spans 13 amino acids. The germline gives CDR1 MNHNS, CDR2 SASEGT. The chain's CDR3 is CASSGRGVNEQFF. The CDR3 DNA sequence: TGTGCCAGCAGTGGTAGAGGGGTTAATGAGCAGTTCTTC.

The V gene is TRBV7-8, the J gene TRBJ2-7; 9 bases line up with TRBD2. V gave up 4 bases and J gave up 2 bases; unmatched junction bases: 9. The CDR3 runs to 16 residues. In germline, CDR1 is SGHVS, CDR2 FQNEAQ. The CDR3 nucleotides read TGTGCCAGCAGCTATCTTAGCGGGAGCCAAGCCTACGAGCAGTACTTC. Translating gives CASSYLSGSQAYEQYF.

This clone was counted once. The rearrangement links TRBV2 to TRBJ2-3, with D unresolved. The CDR3 covers 14 residues. Germline-derived CDR1 and CDR2 are SNHLY and FYNNEI. Deletions cut 10 bases from V and 12 bases from J, with 26 bases between. The CDR3 protein is CATTPELLRSYQYF. The CDR3 nucleotides read TGTGCCACCACCCCCGAGCTGCTGCGTTCGTACCAGTATTTT.

The genes are TRBV4-2 and TRBJ2-1; 13 nucleotides line up with TRBD2. The CDR3 has 20 residues. Trimming removed 1 base from V and 9 bases from J; junction bases left unmatched: 18. The germline V gene has CDR1 LGHNA and CDR2 YNFKEQ. CDR3 amino acids: CASSQVLGWGGLAGVSEQFF. The CDR3 nucleotides read TGTGCCAGCAGCCAAGTTCTAGGGTGGGGTGGACTAGCGGGAGTCAGTGAGCAGTTCTTC.

The chain is built from TRBV9 and TRBJ1-6, with unresolved D. Germline V gene lookup returns CDR1 SGDLS and CDR2 YYNGEE. Trimming stripped 5 bases from V and 8 bases from J, with 8 bases between. This CDR3 region has 12 residues. Here the CDR3 DNA reads TGTGCCAGCAGGGCAGAAGATTCACCCCTCCACTTT. Its translation: CASRAEDSPLHF.

The rearrangement joins TRBV6-1 to TRBJ2-3; 10 nucleotides line up with TRBD2. This CDR3 region has 13 residues. Germline V gene data show CDR1 as MNHNS and CDR2 as SASEGT. Trimming at V came to 4 bases and at J to 8 bases, leaving 3 bases not matched to a gene. The CDR3 DNA follows: TGTGCCAGCAGTGTGGTAGCGGGAGGTACGCAGTATTTT. Encoded protein: CASSVVAGGTQYF.

The chain carries TRBV10-1 and TRBJ1-2, with D unresolved. Between the trimmed V and J ends, which lost 5 bases and 4 bases, there was a span of 14 bases. The CDR3 contains 14 residues. The germline V gene has CDR1 WNHNN and CDR2 SYGVQD (reference sequence). This chain's CDR3 is CASSRGRKTYGYTF. The CDR3 DNA sequence: TGCGCCAGCAGTCGTGGACGAAAGACCTATGGCTACACCTTC.

The gene calls are TRBV6-5 and TRBJ2-7, with D tentatively TRBD1 (6 bases). The CDR3 length is 16 residues. The germline V and J ends were trimmed by 2 bases and 2 bases, with 16 bases remaining between them. Per germline, CDR1 MNHEY and CDR2 SVGAGI. Written as DNA, the CDR3 is TGTGCCAGCAGTTACCAGCCACGAGGGGGTGCCTACGAGCAGTACTTC. It yields the protein CASSYQPRGGAYEQYF.

The V gene is TRBV28, the J gene TRBJ2-7; D is unresolved. V was cut by 6 bases and J by 3 bases, with 21 bases left in between. The CDR3 length is 16 residues. The V gene's germline CDR1 is MDHEN and CDR2 SYDVKM. The chain's CDR3 is CASRDPLKTSNYEQYF. DNA for the CDR3: TGTGCCAGCAGGGACCCCTTAAAGACCTCTAACTACGAGCAGTACTTC.

V usage is TRBV5-1 and J usage is TRBJ2-7, with a possible D match to TRBD2 (6 bases). There are 16 residues in the CDR3. From germline, CDR1 is SGHRS and CDR2 YFSETQ. Between the trimmed V and J ends, which lost 0 bases and 0 bases, there was a span of 13 bases. The CDR3, as DNA: TGCGCCAGCAGCTTGGGGCTAGCGCGGAGCTCCTACGAGCAGTACTTC. Residues: CASSLGLARSSYEQYF.

The J gene is TRBJ1-5, the V gene TRBV28, with a tentative D call TRBD1 (6 bases). There are 14 residues in the CDR3. V gave up 6 bases and J gave up 7 bases, with 16 bases separating them. In germline, CDR1 is MDHEN, CDR2 SYDVKM. The CDR3 protein is CASRVGGLRQPQHF. In nucleotides, the CDR3 is TGTGCCAGCAGGGTGGGGGGCCTTCGGCAGCCCCAGCATTTT.

In this sample, this clone turned up once. Sequence at one end of the junction differs from germline and may be a read error. This chain uses TRBV5-1 with TRBJ1-4, with D unclear. The germline V gene has CDR1 SGHRS and CDR2 YFSETQ. The CDR3 has 14 amino acids. The CDR3: CASSLGASNENLFF. Written as DNA, the CDR3 is TGCGCCAGCAGCTTGGGAGCCTCTAATGAAAACCTGTTTTTT.

V and J are TRBV7-2 and TRBJ1-2; D call uncertain. Germline CDR1 is SGHTA and CDR2 is FQGNSA. Trimming removed 2 bases from V and 14 bases from J, with 18 bases in between. CDR3 length: 13 residues. In DNA form, the CDR3 reads TGTGCCAGCAGCTTAAACCGAGGACCCGTATTAACCTTC. It encodes CASSLNRGPVLTF.

V is TRBV10-3 and J is TRBJ2-7; D is possibly TRBD2 (6 bases). This CDR3 comprises 12 residues. The germline V gene has CDR1 ENHRY and CDR2 SYGVKD. The V end was cut by 11 bases, the J end by 1 base, with 12 bases between. The CDR3 region is CAASGTSYEQYF. The CDR3 DNA reads as TGTGCCGCCTCCGGGACTTCCTACGAGCAGTACTTC.

The V and J genes are TRBV10-3 and TRBJ2-2; D perhaps matches TRBD1 (6 bases). The V gene lost 4 bases and the J gene lost 4 bases, with 10 bases spanning the gap. The CDR3 is made up of 14 amino acids. Germline values: CDR1 ENHRY, CDR2 SYGVKD. The CDR3 here is CAISGQGITGELFF. The CDR3 nucleotides are TGTGCCATCAGTGGGCAGGGGATCACCGGGGAGCTGTTTTTT.

This sequence joins TRBV5-5 and TRBJ2-4; 7 bases are shared with TRBD1. Losses at the gene ends were 0 bases for V and 0 bases for J; bases not matched to a gene: 12. The CDR3 loop spans 19 amino acids. Per the germline V gene, CDR1 is SGHKS and CDR2 is YYEKEE (reference sequence). The CDR3 sequence is CASSLGGGTGAIAKNIQYF. As DNA, the CDR3 is TGTGCCAGCAGCTTGGGAGGGGGCACAGGGGCTATAGCCAAAAACATTCAGTACTTC.

V is TRBV5-4 and J is TRBJ2-1; 12 positions match TRBD2. In germline, CDR1 is SGHNT, CDR2 YYREEE (reference sequence). J was trimmed by 4 bases and V by 0 bases; bases with no gene match: 5. This CDR3 contains 17 residues. The chain's CDR3 is CASSLGLAGGNYNEQFF. The CDR3 region has the DNA TGTGCCAGCAGCTTGGGTCTAGCGGGAGGGAATTACAATGAGCAGTTCTTC.

This chain joins TRBV2 and TRBJ1-2, with 9 bases lining up with TRBD1. Germline trimming cut 3 bases from V and 4 bases from J; bases unmatched to any gene: 9. The germline CDR1 and CDR2 sequences are SNHLY and FYNNEI. The CDR3 sequence is 16 residues long. DNA for the CDR3: TGTGCCAGCAGTGACCTACAGGGGGCGAGTAGCTATGGCTACACCTTC. Translating gives CASSDLQGASSYGYTF. Supplemented by reference TRBV2 and TRBJ1-2, the full variable domain reads EPEVTQTPSHQVTQMGQEVILRCVPISNHLYFYWYRQILGQKVEFLVSFYNNEISEKSEIFDDQFSVERPDGSNFTLKIRSTKLEDSAMYFCASSDLQGASSYGYTFGSGTRLTVV.

V is TRBV5-1 and J is TRBJ2-3, with D tentatively TRBD2 (6 bases). CDR3 length equals 15 residues. The germline gives CDR1 SGHRS, CDR2 YFSETQ. V gave up 0 bases and J gave up 2 bases, with 10 bases separating them. The CDR3 coding sequence is TGCGCCAGCAGCTTGGTGGGGGGAAACACAGATACGCAGTATTTT. As protein: CASSLVGGNTDTQYF.

The chain has TRBV2 and TRBJ2-5; 9 nucleotides line up with TRBD1. The trim removed 5 bases at V and 4 bases at J, leaving 5 bases unmatched. This CDR3 spans 14 amino acids. Per the germline V gene, CDR1 is SNHLY and CDR2 is FYNNEI. Written as DNA, the CDR3 is TGTGCCAGCAGTTCGGACAGGGGACTAGAGACCCAGTACTTC. This encodes CASSSDRGLETQYF.

This clone was observed a single time. The chain has TRBV11-2 and TRBJ2-5, with 10 bases matching TRBD1. After removal of 6 bases from V and 3 bases from J, the junction contained 7 bases not matched to a gene. Germline assignment: CDR1 SGHAT and CDR2 FQNNGV. This CDR3 has 15 amino acids. CDR3 in DNA: TGTGCCAGCAGGACGGGACAGGGGACGGAAGAGACCCAGTACTTC. Translating gives CASRTGQGTEETQYF.

CDR3 in amino acids: CASSSMDRGRKQPQHF. The CDR3 DNA reads TGTGCCAGCAGTTCAATGGACAGGGGGCGGAAGCAGCCCCAGCATTTT. The V gene is TRBV28, the J gene TRBJ1-5, with 11 bases matching TRBD1. With V trimmed by 4 bases and J by 7 bases, 9 bases remained unmatched. The CDR3 length is 16 residues. Germline lookup yields CDR1 MDHEN and CDR2 SYDVKM.

The chain carries TRBV5-1 and TRBJ1-6; 8 bases are a match to TRBD1. Germline V gene sequence: CDR1 SGHRS, CDR2 YFSETQ. V lost 4 bases to trimming and J lost 10 bases; unmatched junction nucleotides: 7. This CDR3 has 14 residues. CDR3 sequence: CASSTGQERSPLHF. Here the CDR3 DNA reads TGCGCCAGCAGCACGGGACAGGAGAGGTCACCCCTCCACTTT.

Details on this clone: The same CDR3 arises from other DNA sequences in this sample as well. The V call is TRBV18, the J call TRBJ1-3, with D tentatively TRBD1 (5 bases). V was cut by 3 bases and J by 4 bases, with 10 bases left in between. This CDR3 has 14 amino acids. Germline CDR1 is KGHSH and CDR2 is LQKENI. For the CDR3, the DNA is TGTGCCAGCTCACCGACAGACAGCGGAAACACCATATATTTT. This translates into CASSPTDSGNTIYF.

The V call is TRBV4-3, the J call TRBJ2-1, with D tentatively TRBD2 (5 bases). V gave up 1 base and J gave up 0 bases, with 16 bases separating them. The CDR3 contains 18 residues. Germline lookup yields CDR1 LGHNA and CDR2 YSLEER. CDR3 amino acids: CASSQGGWSGSSYNEQFF. As DNA, the CDR3 is TGCGCCAGCAGCCAAGGTGGCTGGAGCGGAAGCTCCTACAATGAGCAGTTCTTC.

V gene TRBV7-3 combines with J gene TRBJ2-3; a weak D match, TRBD2 (6 bases). Germline V CDR1 and CDR2: SGHTA, FQGTGA. V lost 5 bases and J lost 3, with 9 bases in between. The CDR3 sequence is 13 residues long. The CDR3 sequence is CASSTRGTDTQYF. The DNA for the CDR3 is TGTGCCAGCAGCACCCGGGGGACAGATACGCAGTATTTT.